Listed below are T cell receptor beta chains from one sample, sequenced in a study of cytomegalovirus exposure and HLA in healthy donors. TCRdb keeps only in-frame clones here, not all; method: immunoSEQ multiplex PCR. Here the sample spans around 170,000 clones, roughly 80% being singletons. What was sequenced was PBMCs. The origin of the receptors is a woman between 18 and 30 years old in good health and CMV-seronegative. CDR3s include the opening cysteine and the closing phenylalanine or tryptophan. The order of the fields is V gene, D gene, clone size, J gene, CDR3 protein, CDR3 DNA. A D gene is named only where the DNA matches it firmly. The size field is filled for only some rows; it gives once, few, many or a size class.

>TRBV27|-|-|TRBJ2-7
CASSLRPGEQYF
TGTGCCAGCAGTTTACGCCCCGGCGAGCAGTACTTC
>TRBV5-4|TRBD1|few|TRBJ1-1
CASSLGTGEVTEAFF
TGTGCCAGCAGCTTGGGGACAGGGGAGGTAACTGAAGCTTTCTTT
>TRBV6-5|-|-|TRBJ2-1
CASRDRLNEQFF
TGTGCCAGCAGAGACAGACTCAATGAGCAGTTCTTC
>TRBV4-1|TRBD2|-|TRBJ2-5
CASSLSLAGIQETQYF
TGCGCCAGCAGCCTGAGCCTAGCGGGGATTCAGGAGACCCAGTACTTC
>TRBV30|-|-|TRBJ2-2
CAWSNTGYGELFF
TGTGCCTGGAGTAATACAGGTTACGGGGAGCTGTTTTTT
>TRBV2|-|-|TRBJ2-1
CASSPSLRDNEQFF
TGTGCCAGCAGTCCCTCCTTACGGGACAATGAGCAGTTCTTC
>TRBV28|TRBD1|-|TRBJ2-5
CASSVTGGYGTQYF
TGTGCCAGCAGTGTGACAGGGGGATACGGGACCCAGTACTTC
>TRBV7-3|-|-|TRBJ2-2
CASSLQGGNTGELFF
TGTGCCAGCAGCTTACAGGGGGGGAACACCGGGGAGCTGTTTTTT
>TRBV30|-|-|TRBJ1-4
CACRQAVDEKLFF
TGTGCCTGCAGACAGGCGGTTGATGAAAAACTGTTTTTT
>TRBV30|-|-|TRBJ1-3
CAWSRGSGNTIYF
TGTGCCTGGAGTAGGGGTTCTGGAAACACCATATATTTT
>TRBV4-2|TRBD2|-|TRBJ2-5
CASSQDRAGGPGYQETQYF
TGTGCCAGCAGCCAAGACCGAGCGGGGGGGCCAGGGTACCAAGAGACCCAGTACTTC
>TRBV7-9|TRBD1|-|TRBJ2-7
CASSFTGTGPYEQYF
TGTGCCAGCAGCTTCACCGGGACAGGGCCCTACGAGCAGTACTTC
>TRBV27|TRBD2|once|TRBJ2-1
CASRLAGEFYNEQFF
TGTGCCAGCAGACTAGCGGGAGAATTTTACAATGAGCAGTTCTTC
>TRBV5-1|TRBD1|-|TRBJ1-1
CASSSLPGQENTEAFF
TGCGCCAGCAGCTCCCTACCGGGACAGGAGAACACTGAAGCTTTCTTT
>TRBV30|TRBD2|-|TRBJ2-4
CAWSVWRTSGSDNIQYF
TGTGCCTGGAGTGTATGGAGGACTAGCGGGAGTGATAACATTCAGTACTTC
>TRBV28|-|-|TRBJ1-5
CASSLLGAYVQPQHF
TGTGCCAGCAGTTTACTGGGGGCCTATGTTCAGCCCCAGCATTTT
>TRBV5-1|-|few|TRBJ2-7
CASSSSPGLVSYEQYF
TGCGCCAGCAGCTCCTCGCCCGGTCTAGTAAGCTACGAGCAGTACTTC